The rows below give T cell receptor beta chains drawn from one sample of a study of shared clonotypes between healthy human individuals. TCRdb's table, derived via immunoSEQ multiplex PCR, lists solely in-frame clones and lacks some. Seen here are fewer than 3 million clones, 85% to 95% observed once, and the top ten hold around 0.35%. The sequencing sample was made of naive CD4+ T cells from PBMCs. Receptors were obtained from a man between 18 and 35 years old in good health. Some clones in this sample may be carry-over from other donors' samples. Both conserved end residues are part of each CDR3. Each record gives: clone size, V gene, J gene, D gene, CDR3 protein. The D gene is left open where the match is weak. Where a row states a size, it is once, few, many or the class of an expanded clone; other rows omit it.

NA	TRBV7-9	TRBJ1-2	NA	CASSSGRIYGYTF
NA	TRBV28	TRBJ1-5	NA	CASSLNFQPQHF
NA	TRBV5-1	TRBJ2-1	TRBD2	CASSSGTSGSIAYNEQFF
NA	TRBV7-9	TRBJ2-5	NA	CASSLEGRGETQYF
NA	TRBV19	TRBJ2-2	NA	CASSSGRGGWTGELFF
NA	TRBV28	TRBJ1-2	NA	CALKSSANYGYTF
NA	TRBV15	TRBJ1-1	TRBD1	CATSRNRGEAFF
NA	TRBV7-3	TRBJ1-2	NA	CASSLAGNGYTF
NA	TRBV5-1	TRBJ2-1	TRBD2	CASSQRAGGPYLEQFF
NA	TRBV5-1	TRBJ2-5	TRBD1	CASSLEGADETQYF
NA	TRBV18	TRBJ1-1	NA	CASSLGLGNTEAFF
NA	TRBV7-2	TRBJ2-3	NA	CASSFQGSDTQYF
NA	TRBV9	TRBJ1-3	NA	CASSVDLGNTIYF
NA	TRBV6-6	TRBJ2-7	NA	CASNRQAIAYEQYF
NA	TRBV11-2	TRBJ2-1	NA	CASSLDPWQDQFF
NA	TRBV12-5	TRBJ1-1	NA	CASGLVKETGRPTEAFF
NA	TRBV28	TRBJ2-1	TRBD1	CASSLTGTDNEQFF
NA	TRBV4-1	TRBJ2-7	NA	CASSQQLAQIYEQYF
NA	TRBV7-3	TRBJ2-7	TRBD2	CASSLGAGPSYEQYF
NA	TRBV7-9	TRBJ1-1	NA	CASSLMGENTEAFF
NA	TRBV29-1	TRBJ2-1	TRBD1	CSASTGGSEQFF
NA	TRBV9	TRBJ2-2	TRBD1	CASSPRFPGQITGELFF
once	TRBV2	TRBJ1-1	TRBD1	CASSGDSNTEAFF
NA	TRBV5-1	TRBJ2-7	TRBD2	CASSLASAIAGEVSSYEQYF
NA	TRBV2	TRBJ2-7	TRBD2	CASRILAGVSSYEQYF
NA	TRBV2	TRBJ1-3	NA	CASRLDFNSGNTIYF
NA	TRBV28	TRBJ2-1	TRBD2	CASSPSGRGDNEQFF
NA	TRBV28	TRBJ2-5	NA	CASSLYGFGRPQETQYF
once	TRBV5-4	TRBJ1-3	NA	CASSLDQSGNTIYF
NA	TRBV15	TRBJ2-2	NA	CATSRDGRTGELFF
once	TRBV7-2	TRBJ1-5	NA	CASSLQGMSNQPQHF
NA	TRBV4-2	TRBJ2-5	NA	CASSQDSRHVVETQYF
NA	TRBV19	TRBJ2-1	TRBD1	CASSTNIGQGVGFF
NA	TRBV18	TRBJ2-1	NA	CASSWGPPSYNEQFF
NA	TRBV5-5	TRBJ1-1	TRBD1	CASSLGWDSGMNTEAFF
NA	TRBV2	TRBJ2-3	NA	CASSVLTSTDTQYF
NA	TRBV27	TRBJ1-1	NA	CASSYRANTEAFF
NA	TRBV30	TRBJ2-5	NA	CAWSKSGETQYF
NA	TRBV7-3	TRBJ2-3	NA	CASSQRGREIKYF
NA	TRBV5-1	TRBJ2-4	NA	CASSEPRGAKNIQYF
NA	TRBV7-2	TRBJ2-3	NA	CASSLGLSTDTQYF
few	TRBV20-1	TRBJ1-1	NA	CSLQGRAEAFF
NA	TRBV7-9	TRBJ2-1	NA	CASSPEGYALNEQFF
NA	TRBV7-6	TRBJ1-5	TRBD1	CASSPGGGQPQHF
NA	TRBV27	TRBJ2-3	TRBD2	CASTEGLAGHPSPPDTQYF
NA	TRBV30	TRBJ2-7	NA	CAWSQRAYEQYF
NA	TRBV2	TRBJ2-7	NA	CASTPGEATYEQYF